These 20 T cell receptor beta chains originate from one sample sequenced in a study of shared clonotypes between healthy human individuals. Produced via immunoSEQ multiplex PCR; TCRdb's table is partial and in-frame only. The sample lists over a million clones, about 80% occurring once. Sequenced material: memory CD4+ T cells sorted from blood. Subset specified: CD45RA-negative fraction. These receptors were taken from a man aged 18 to 29 in good health.

Regarding this clone: Additional DNA sequences in this sample encode the identical CDR3. The chain is built from TRBV27 and TRBJ2-7; D gene unclear. The germline V gene has CDR1 MNHEY and CDR2 SMNVEV (reference sequence). The V end was cut by 5 bases, the J end by 0 bases, with 11 bases between. The CDR3 is 14 amino acids. CDR3 in DNA: TGTGCCAGCAGTCTGACGATTCTCTCCTACGAGCAGTACTTC. This translates into CASSLTILSYEQYF.

The V and J genes are TRBV5-1 and TRBJ1-1, with 8 bases lining up with TRBD1. Trimming cost V 3 bases and J 4 bases; bases outside gene matches: 5. The V gene's germline CDR1 is SGHRS and CDR2 YFSETQ. The CDR3 is 14 amino acids. The DNA of the CDR3 is TGCGCCAGCAGCTCGGGACAGGTGAGCACTGAAGCTTTCTTT. Translating it yields CASSSGQVSTEAFF.

The V call is TRBV5-1, the J call TRBJ2-6; perhaps TRBD1 as D (6 bases). From germline, CDR1 is SGHRS and CDR2 YFSETQ. The CDR3 runs to 15 residues. V lost 4 bases and J 2 bases, leaving 10 bases between the germline ends. DNA of the CDR3: TGCGCCAGCAGCCACCCAGGGGCTGGGGCCAACGTCCTGACTTTC. Amino acid sequence: CASSHPGAGANVLTF.

This clone came up a few times. This rearrangement joins TRBV6-1 to TRBJ1-1; D is unresolved. The V end was cut by 5 bases, the J end by 6 bases, with 13 bases between. The CDR3 runs to 13 residues. CDR1 and CDR2 (germline): MNHNS, SASEGT. The CDR3, as DNA: TGTGCCAGCAGTCTGATTTCCGGACCTGAAGCTTTCTTT. It encodes CASSLISGPEAFF.

The chain recombines TRBV5-6 with TRBJ2-6; a possible D gene is TRBD1 (5 bases). The CDR3 is 15 residues long. Trimming stripped 0 bases from V and 4 bases from J, with 8 bases between. In germline, CDR1 is SGHDT, CDR2 YYEEEE. The CDR3 here is CASSLGRQGANVLTF. DNA for the CDR3: TGTGCCAGCAGCTTGGGAAGACAGGGGGCCAACGTCCTGACTTTC.

The chain uses TRBV7-6 and TRBJ2-5; D gene unclear. Per germline, CDR1 SGHVS and CDR2 FNYEAQ. The CDR3 length is 16 residues. V was cut by 5 bases and J by 3 bases, with 19 bases left in between. DNA of the CDR3: TGTGCCAGCAGCGCCCGATATGATCGATTGAAAGAGACCCAGTACTTC. This codes for CASSARYDRLKETQYF.

The chain uses TRBV10-3 and TRBJ2-1; 9 nucleotides match TRBD2. J gave up 9 bases and V 5 bases, and 11 bases lay outside the gene matches. This CDR3 is built from 15 residues. Germline V gene data show CDR1 as ENHRY and CDR2 as SYGVKD. The CDR3 protein is CAISISAGGPTEQFF. The CDR3, as DNA: TGTGCCATCAGTATCTCGGCGGGAGGGCCCACTGAGCAGTTCTTC.

The rearrangement uses TRBV5-1 and TRBJ2-3; TRBD2 aligns across 9 bases. Germline-derived CDR1 and CDR2 are SGHRS and YFSETQ. V lost 3 bases to trimming and J lost 8 bases; unmatched junction nucleotides: 7. CDR3 size: 14 residues. Here the CDR3 reads CASSYERGDGTQYF. CDR3 in DNA: TGCGCCAGCAGCTATGAGCGGGGGGACGGTACGCAGTATTTT.

The rearrangement links TRBV9 to TRBJ2-1; no firm D call. This CDR3 has 13 residues. V lost 0 bases, J lost 8 bases, and 9 bases lay in between. The germline CDR1 and CDR2 sequences are SGDLS and YYNGEE. CDR3 DNA sequence: TGTGCCAGCAGCGTAGCTGAGGTCCATGAGCAGTTCTTC. Its translation is CASSVAEVHEQFF. Complete variable domain (other parts from reference TRBV9 and TRBJ2-1): DSGVTQTPKHLITATGQRVTLRCSPRSGDLSVYWYQQSLDQGLQFLIQYYNGEERAKGNILERFSAQQFPDLHSELNLSSLELGDSALYFCASSVAEVHEQFFGPGTRLTVL.

The V call is TRBV10-3, the J call TRBJ2-3; TRBD1 aligns across 10 bases. CDR3 length: 14 residues. Trimming cost V 6 bases and J 0 bases; bases outside gene matches: 0. Per germline, CDR1 ENHRY and CDR2 SYGVKD. The CDR3 DNA reads as TGTGCCATCAGGGACAGGGGGAGCACAGATACGCAGTATTTT. Translation gives CAIRDRGSTDTQYF.

The rearrangement links TRBV7-9 to TRBJ2-4, with a tentative D call TRBD2 (7 bases). This CDR3 has 15 residues. Germline V gene sequence: CDR1 SEHNR, CDR2 FQNEAQ (reference sequence). V was cut by 4 bases and J by 8 bases, with 18 bases left in between. The CDR3: CASSSVQGLLHIQYF. In nucleotides, the CDR3 is TGTGCCAGCAGCTCCGTACAGGGACTATTACACATTCAGTACTTC.

The chain is built from TRBV5-1 and TRBJ2-3; perhaps TRBD1 as D (5 bases). V was clipped by 2 bases and J by 2 bases, with 12 bases between them. Germline values: CDR1 SGHRS, CDR2 YFSETQ. The CDR3 contains 15 residues. CDR3 coding DNA: TGCGCCAGCAGCTTACAGGCGGAGACCACAGATACGCAGTATTTT. This translates into CASSLQAETTDTQYF.

The chain uses TRBV5-1 and TRBJ1-1; D may be TRBD1 (6 bases). Trimming removed 3 bases at V and 2 bases at J, with 26 bases between. Germline lookup yields CDR1 SGHRS and CDR2 YFSETQ. There are 19 residues in the CDR3. CDR3 sequence reads: CASSSREVWGPNLNTEAFF. In DNA, the CDR3 is TGCGCCAGCAGCTCCCGTGAGGTTTGGGGGCCGAATTTAAACACTGAAGCTTTCTTT.

The V call is TRBV9, the J call TRBJ2-1; maybe TRBD1 (6 bases). This CDR3 region has 17 residues. V shed 3 bases and J shed 0 bases, with 16 bases lying between them. Germline V gene lookup returns CDR1 SGDLS and CDR2 YYNGEE. This chain's CDR3 is CASSEQGGLGSYNEQFF. CDR3 bases: TGTGCCAGCAGCGAGCAAGGGGGTTTAGGCTCCTACAATGAGCAGTTCTTC.

V and J are TRBV4-1 and TRBJ1-5; a weak D match, TRBD1 (5 bases). Germline CDR1 MGHRA, CDR2 YSYEKL. V lost 2 bases and J 4 bases, leaving 15 bases between the germline ends. This CDR3 region has 16 residues. In DNA, the CDR3 is TGCGCCAGCAGCCAATGGACCGGAGGGGCAAATCAGCCCCAGCATTTT. It is translated as CASSQWTGGANQPQHF.

The chain joins TRBV5-1 to TRBJ2-3; 7 bases fit TRBD1. The V and J ends lost 0 bases and 5 bases, in that order; junction bases with no gene match: 6. This CDR3 has 15 amino acids. The germline CDR1 and CDR2 sequences are SGHRS and YFSETQ. CDR3 protein: CASSLGGTALDTQYF. The DNA for the CDR3 is TGCGCCAGCAGCTTGGGAGGGACAGCATTAGATACGCAGTATTTT. The full variable domain, its missing parts supplied by reference TRBV5-1 and TRBJ2-3, is KAGVTQTPRYLIKTRGQQVTLSCSPISGHRSVSWYQQTPGQGLQFLFEYFSETQRNKGNFPGRFSGRQFSNSRSEMNVSTLELGDSALYLCASSLGGTALDTQYFGPGTRLTVL.

The chain joins TRBV29-1 to TRBJ2-4, with D perhaps TRBD2 (5 bases). The CDR3 has 13 amino acids. V dropped 1 base and J dropped 7 bases, with 11 bases sitting between them. Per germline, CDR1 SQVTM and CDR2 ANQGSEA. The CDR3 reads CSVEVAGRNIQYF. CDR3 nucleotides: TGCAGCGTTGAAGTCGCGGGCCGGAACATTCAGTACTTC.

About this clone: The same CDR3 arises from other DNA sequences in this sample as well. The rearrangement links TRBV5-1 to TRBJ1-1; 7 nucleotides match TRBD1. V dropped 0 bases and J dropped 5; count of bases not matched to a gene: 7. Germline V lookup: CDR1 SGHRS, CDR2 YFSETQ. The CDR3 is 15 residues long. CDR3 protein: CASSLAQGVGTEAFF. The DNA for the CDR3 is TGCGCCAGCAGCTTGGCCCAGGGGGTGGGGACTGAAGCTTTCTTT.

The gene calls are TRBV6-4 and TRBJ2-1; D is unclear. Germline CDR1 and CDR2: MRHNA and SNTAGT. Trimming stripped 2 bases from V and 9 bases from J, with 14 bases between. This CDR3 spans 14 amino acids. CDR3 region: CASSDPGVAGEQFF. CDR3 in DNA: TGTGCCAGCAGTGACCCTGGGGTAGCAGGTGAGCAGTTCTTC.

As for this clone: Distinct nucleotide sequences in the sample also encode this CDR3. The chain is built from TRBV5-1 and TRBJ2-7; D not certain. The V and J ends lost 3 bases and 1 base respectively, with 8 bases between them. The CDR3 length is 13 residues. Germline assignment: CDR1 SGHRS and CDR2 YFSETQ. The CDR3 loop reads CASSSDPSYEQYF. CDR3 bases: TGCGCCAGCAGCTCGGACCCATCCTACGAGCAGTACTTC.